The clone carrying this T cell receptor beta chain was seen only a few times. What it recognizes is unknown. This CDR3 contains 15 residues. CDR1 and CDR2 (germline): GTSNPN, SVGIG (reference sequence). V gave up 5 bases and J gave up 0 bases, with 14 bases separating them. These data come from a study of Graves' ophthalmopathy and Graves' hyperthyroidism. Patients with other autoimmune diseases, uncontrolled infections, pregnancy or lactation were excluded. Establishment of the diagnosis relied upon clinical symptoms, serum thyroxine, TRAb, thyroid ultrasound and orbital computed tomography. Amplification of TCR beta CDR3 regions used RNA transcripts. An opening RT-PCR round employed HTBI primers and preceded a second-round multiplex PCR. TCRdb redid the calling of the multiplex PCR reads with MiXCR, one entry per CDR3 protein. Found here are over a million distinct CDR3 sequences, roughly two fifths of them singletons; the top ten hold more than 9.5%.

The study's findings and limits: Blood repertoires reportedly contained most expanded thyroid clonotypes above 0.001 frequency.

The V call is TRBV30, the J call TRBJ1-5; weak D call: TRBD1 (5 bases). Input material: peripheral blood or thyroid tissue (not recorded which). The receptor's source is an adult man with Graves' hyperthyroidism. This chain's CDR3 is CAWARGVGSNQPQHF. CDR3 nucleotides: TGTGCCTGGGCGCGAGGGGTAGGTAGCAATCAGCCCCAGCATTTT.